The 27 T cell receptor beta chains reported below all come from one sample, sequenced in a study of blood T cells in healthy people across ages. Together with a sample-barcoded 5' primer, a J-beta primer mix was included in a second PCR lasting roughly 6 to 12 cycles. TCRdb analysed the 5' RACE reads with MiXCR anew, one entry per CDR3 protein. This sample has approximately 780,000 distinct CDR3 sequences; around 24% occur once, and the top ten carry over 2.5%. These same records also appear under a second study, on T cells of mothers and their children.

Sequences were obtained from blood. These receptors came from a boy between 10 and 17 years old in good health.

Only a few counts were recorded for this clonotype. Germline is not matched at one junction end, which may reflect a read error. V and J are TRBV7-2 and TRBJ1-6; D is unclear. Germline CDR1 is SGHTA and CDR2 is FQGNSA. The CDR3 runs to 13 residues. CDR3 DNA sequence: TGCGCCAGCAGCTTACGAGTTGATTCACCCCTCCACTTT. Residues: CASSLRVDSPLHF.

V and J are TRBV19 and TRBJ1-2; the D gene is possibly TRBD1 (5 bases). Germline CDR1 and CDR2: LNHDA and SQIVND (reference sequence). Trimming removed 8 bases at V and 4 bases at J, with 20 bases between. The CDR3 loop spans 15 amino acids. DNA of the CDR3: TGTGCCAGTTCCTTACGGGGGAGAGACTCCTATGGCTACACCTTC. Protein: CASSLRGRDSYGYTF.

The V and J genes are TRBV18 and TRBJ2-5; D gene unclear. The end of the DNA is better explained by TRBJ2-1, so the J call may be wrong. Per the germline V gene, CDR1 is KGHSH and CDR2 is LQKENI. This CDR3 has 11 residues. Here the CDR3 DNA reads TGTGCCAGCTCACCGACGGATGAGCAGTTCTTC. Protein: CASSPTDEQFF.

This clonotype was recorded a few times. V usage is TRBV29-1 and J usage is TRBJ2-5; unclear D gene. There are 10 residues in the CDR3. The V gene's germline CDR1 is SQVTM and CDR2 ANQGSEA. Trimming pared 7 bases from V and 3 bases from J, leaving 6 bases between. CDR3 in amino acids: CSAKEETQYF. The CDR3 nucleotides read TGCAGCGCTAAGGAAGAGACCCAGTACTTC.

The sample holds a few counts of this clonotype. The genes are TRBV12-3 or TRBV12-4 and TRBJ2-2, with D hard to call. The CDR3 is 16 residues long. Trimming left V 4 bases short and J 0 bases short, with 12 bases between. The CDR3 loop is CASSSGYGANTGELFF. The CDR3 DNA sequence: TGTGCCAGCAGTTCCGGGTATGGGGCGAACACCGGGGAGCTGTTTTTT.

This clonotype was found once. CDR3 bases: TGTGCCAGCAGCCCGCGGACAGGAACGAACTATGGCTACACCTTC. Residues: CASSPRTGTNYGYTF. The chain uses TRBV7-2 and TRBJ1-2, with 7 positions matching TRBD1. The CDR3 runs to 15 residues. V lost 5 bases, J lost 2 bases, and 8 bases stayed unmatched. Germline V gives CDR1 SGHTA, CDR2 FQGNSA.

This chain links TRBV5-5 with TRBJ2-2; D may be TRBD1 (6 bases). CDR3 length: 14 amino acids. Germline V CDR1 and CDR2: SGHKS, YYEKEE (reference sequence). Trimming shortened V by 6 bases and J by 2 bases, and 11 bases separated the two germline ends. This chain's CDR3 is CASIRTDNTGELFF. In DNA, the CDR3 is TGTGCCAGCATCCGGACAGACAACACCGGGGAGCTGTTTTTT.

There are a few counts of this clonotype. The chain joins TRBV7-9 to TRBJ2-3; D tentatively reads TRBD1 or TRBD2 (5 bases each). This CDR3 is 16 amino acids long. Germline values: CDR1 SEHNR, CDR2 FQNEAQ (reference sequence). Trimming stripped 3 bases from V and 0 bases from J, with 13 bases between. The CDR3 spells CASSFTGRHSTDTQYF. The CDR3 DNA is TGTGCCAGCAGCTTTACGGGACGACACAGCACAGATACGCAGTATTTT.

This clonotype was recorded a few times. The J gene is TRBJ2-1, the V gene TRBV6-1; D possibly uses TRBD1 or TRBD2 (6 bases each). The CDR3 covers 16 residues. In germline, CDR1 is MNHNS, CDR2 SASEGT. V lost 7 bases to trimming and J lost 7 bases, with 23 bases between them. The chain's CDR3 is CASNGGRLGSKNEQFF. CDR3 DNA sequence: TGTGCCAGCAACGGGGGCCGGTTGGGGTCCAAAAATGAGCAGTTCTTC.

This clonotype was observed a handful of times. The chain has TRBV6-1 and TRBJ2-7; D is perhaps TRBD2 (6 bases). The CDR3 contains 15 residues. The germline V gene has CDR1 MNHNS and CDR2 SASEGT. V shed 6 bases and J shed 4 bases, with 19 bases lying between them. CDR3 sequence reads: CASRVTRIAEYEQYF. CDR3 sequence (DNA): TGTGCCAGCAGGGTAACCCGGATAGCGGAGTACGAGCAGTACTTC.

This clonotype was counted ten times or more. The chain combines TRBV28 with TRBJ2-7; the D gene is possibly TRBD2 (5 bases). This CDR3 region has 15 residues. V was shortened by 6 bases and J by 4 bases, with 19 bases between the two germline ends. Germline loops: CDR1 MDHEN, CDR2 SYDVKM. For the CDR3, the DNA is TGTGCCAGCAGCCCCGGGAAAGGCGCAGTTTACGAGCAGTACTTC. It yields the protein CASSPGKGAVYEQYF.

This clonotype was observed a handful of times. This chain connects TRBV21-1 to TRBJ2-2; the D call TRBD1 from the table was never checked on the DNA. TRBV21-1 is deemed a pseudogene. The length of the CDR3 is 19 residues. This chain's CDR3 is CASSKALYGRGIGAGELFF. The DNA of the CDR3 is TGTGCCAGCAGCAAAGCGCTTTACGGCAGGGGGATCGGGGCCGGGGAGCTGTTTTTT.

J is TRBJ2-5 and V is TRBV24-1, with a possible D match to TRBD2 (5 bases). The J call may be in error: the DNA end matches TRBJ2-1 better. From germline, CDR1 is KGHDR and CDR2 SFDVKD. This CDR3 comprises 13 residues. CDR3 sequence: CATSDAGKNEQFF. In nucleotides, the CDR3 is TGTGCCACCAGTGACGCCGGGAAGAATGAGCAGTTCTTC.

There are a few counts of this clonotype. The CDR3 sequence: CASWDGGETQYF. For the CDR3, the DNA is TGTGCCAGCTGGGACGGTGGAGAGACCCAGTACTTC. This chain uses TRBV6-6 with TRBJ2-5; the D gene could be TRBD1 or TRBD2 (5 bases each). The germline gives CDR1 MNHNY, CDR2 SVGAGI (reference sequence). The CDR3 runs to 12 residues. The ends were cut back, 8 bases at V and 4 bases at J, with 11 bases in the middle.

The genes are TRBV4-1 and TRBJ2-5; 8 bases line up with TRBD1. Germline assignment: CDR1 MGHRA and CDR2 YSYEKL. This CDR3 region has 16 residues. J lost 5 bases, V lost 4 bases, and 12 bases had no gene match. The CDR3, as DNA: TGCGCCAGCAGCCCGGACAGGGAGAGGACGGGTGAGACCCAGTACTTC. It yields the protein CASSPDRERTGETQYF.

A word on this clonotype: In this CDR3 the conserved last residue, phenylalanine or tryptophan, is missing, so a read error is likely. The CDR3 spells CSVDGGQRNTEAFL. The DNA for the CDR3 is TGCAGCGTTGATGGAGGTCAGCGGAACACTGAAGCTTTCCTT. The chain recombines TRBV29-1 with TRBJ1-1; no clear D gene. Trimming took 3 bases from V and 1 from J, leaving 12 bases between them. Germline V gene sequence: CDR1 SQVTM, CDR2 ANQGSEA. This CDR3 contains 14 residues.

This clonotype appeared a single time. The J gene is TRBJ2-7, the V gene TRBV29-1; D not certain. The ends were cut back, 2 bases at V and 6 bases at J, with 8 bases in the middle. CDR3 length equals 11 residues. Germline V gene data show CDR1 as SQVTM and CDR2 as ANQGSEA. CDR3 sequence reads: CSVETLSEQYF. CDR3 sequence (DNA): TGCAGCGTTGAAACCCTTTCCGAGCAGTACTTC.

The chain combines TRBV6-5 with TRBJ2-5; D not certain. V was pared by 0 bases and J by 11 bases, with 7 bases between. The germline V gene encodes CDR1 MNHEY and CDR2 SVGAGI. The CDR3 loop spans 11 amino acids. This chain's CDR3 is CASSYSHKQYF. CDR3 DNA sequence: TGTGCCAGCAGTTACTCACACAAGCAGTACTTC.

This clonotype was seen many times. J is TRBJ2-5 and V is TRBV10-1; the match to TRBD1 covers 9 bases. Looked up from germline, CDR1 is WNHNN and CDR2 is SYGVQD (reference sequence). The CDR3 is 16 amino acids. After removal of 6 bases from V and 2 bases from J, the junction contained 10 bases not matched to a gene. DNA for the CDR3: TGCGCCAGCAGCCCTAACCTGGGACAGGGTCAAGAGACCCAGTACTTC. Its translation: CASSPNLGQGQETQYF.

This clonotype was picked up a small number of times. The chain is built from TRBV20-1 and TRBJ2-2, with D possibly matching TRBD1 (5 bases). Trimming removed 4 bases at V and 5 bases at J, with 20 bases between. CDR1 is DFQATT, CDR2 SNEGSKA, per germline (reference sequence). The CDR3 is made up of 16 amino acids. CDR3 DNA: TGCAGTGCTACCCCCCCCAGGGCCCAATGGACCGGGGAGCTGTTTTTT. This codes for CSATPPRAQWTGELFF.

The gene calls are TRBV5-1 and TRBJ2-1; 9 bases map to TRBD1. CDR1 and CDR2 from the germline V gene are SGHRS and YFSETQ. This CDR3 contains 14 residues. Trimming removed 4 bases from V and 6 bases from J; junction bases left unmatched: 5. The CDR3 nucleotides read TGCGCCAGCAGCCCGGACAGGGGTTCCAATGAGCAGTTCTTC. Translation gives CASSPDRGSNEQFF.

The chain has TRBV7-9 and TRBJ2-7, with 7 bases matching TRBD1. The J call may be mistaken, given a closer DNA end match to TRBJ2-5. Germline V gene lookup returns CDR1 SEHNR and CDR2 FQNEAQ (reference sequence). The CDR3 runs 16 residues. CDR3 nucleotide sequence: TGTGCCAGCAGCTCCCTGACAGGGCTGGGGCAAGAGACCCAGTACTTC. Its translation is CASSSLTGLGQETQYF.

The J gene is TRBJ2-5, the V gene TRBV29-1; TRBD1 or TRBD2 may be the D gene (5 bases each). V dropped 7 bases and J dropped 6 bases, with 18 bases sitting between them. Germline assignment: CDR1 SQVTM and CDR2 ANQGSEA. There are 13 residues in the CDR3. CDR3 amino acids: CSGQYYGKQTQYF. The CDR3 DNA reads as TGCAGCGGACAGTATTACGGGAAACAGACCCAGTACTTC.

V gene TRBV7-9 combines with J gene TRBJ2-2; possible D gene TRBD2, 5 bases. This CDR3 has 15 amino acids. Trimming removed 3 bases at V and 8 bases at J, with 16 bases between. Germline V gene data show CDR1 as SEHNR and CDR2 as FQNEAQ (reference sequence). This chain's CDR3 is CASSFEEGGSGELFF. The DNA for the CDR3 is TGTGCCAGCAGCTTTGAGGAAGGCGGGTCTGGGGAGCTGTTTTTT.

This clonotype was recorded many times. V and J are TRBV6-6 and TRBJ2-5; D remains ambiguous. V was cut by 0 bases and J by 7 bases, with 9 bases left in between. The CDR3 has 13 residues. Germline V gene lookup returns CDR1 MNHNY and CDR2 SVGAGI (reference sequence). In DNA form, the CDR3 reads TGTGCCAGCAGTTACTCAGTGGTGGGGACCCAGTACTTC. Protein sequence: CASSYSVVGTQYF.

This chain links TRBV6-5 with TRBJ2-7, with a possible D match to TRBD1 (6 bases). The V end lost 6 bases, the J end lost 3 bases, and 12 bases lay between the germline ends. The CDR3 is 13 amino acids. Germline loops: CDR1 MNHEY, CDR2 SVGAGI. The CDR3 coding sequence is TGTGCCAGCAGCCGGGACAAATACTACGAGCAGTACTTC. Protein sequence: CASSRDKYYEQYF.

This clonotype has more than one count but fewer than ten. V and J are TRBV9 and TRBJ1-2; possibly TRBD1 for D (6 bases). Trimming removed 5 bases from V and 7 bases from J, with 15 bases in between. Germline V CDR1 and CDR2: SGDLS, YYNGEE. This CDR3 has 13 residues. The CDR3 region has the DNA TGTGCCAGCAGTGAGACAGGTATGGCTGGCTACACCTTC. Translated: CASSETGMAGYTF.